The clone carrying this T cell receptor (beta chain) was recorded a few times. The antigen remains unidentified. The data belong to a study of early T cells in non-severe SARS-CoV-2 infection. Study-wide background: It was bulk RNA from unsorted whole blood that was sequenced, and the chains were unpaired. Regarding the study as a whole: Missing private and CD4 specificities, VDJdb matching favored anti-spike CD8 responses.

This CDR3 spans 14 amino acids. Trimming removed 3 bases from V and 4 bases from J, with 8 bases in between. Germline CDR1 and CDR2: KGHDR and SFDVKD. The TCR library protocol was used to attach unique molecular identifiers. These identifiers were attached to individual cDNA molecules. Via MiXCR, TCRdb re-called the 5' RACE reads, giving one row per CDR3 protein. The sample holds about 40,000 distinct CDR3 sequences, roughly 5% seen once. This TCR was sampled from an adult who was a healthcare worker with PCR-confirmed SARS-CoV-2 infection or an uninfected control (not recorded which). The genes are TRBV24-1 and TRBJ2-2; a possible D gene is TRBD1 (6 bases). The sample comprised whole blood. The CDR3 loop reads CATSDTGFTGELFF. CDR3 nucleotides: TGTGCCACCAGTGATACAGGGTTCACCGGGGAGCTGTTTTTT.